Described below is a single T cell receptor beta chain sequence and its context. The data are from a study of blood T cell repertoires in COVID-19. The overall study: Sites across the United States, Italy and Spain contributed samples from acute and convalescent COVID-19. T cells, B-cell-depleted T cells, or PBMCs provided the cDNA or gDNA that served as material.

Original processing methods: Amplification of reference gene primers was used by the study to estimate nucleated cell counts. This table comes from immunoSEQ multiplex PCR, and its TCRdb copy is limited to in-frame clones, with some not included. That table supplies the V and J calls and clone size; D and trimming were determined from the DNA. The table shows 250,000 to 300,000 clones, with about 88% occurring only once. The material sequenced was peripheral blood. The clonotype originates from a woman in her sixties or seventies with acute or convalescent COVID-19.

CDR3: CASSPKGGSRGNQPQHF. Here the CDR3 DNA reads TGTGCCAGCTCACCGAAAGGCGGAAGTCGAGGCAATCAGCCCCAGCATTTT. This chain links TRBV18 with TRBJ1-5, with D unclear. The CDR3 runs to 17 residues. Germline loops: CDR1 KGHSH, CDR2 LQKENI. The V end was cut by 3 bases, the J end by 2 bases, with 17 bases between.